This T cell receptor beta chain is from a study of early T cells in non-severe SARS-CoV-2 infection. Study at large: RNA in bulk from unsorted whole blood was sequenced, and chains were unpaired.

A remark on this clonotype: What it binds is unknown.

Unique molecular identifiers (one per individual cDNA molecule) were attached. TCRdb itself ran the 5' RACE reads through MiXCR, one entry per CDR3 protein. The data show about 55,000 distinct CDR3 sequences, with approximately 6.3% seen just once and 5.8% held by the top ten. Study-wide findings and caveats: Anti-spike CD8 specificities were favored by VDJdb matching, whose results missed private and CD4 specificities.

The germline V gene has CDR1 SGHNT and CDR2 YYREEE (reference sequence). The CDR3 is 15 amino acids. The ends were cut back, 0 bases at V and 3 bases at J, with 13 bases in the middle. The chain is built from TRBV5-4 and TRBJ2-7, with a tentative D call TRBD1 (5 bases). The receptor was derived from an adult who was a healthcare worker with PCR-confirmed SARS-CoV-2 infection or an uninfected control (not recorded which). This specimen was whole blood, taken at baseline. CDR3 protein: CASSLGSGSHYEQYF. The CDR3 DNA sequence: TGTGCCAGCAGCTTGGGGTCAGGGTCCCACTACGAGCAGTACTTC.